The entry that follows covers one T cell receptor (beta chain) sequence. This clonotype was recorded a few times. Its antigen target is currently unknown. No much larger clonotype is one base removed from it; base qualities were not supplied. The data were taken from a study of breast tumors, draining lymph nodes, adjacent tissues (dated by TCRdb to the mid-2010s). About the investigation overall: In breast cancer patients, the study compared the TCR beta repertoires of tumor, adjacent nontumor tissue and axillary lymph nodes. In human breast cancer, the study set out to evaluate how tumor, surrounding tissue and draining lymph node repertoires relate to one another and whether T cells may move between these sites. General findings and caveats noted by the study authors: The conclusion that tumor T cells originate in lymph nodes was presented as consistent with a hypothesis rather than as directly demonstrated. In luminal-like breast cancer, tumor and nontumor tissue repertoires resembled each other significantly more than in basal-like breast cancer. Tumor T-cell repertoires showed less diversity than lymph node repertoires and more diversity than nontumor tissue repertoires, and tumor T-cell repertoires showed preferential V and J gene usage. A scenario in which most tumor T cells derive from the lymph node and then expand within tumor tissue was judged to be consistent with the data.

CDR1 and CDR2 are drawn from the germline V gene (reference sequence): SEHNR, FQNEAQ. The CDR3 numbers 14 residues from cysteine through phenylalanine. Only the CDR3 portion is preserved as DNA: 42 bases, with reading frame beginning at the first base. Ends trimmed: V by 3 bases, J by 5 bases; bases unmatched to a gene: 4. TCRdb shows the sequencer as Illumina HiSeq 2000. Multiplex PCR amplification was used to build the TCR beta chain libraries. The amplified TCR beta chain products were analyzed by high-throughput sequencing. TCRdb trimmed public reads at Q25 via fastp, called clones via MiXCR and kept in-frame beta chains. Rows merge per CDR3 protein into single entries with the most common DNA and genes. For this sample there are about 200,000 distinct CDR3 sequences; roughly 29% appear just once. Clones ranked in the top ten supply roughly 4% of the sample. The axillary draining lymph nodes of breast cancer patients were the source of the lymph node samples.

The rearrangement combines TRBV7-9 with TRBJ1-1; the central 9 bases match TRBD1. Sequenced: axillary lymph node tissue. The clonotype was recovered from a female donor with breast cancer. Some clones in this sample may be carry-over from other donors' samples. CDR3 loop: CASSFETGGTEAFF. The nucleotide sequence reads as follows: TGTGCCAGCAGCTTCGAGACAGGGGGTACTGAAGCTTTCTTT.